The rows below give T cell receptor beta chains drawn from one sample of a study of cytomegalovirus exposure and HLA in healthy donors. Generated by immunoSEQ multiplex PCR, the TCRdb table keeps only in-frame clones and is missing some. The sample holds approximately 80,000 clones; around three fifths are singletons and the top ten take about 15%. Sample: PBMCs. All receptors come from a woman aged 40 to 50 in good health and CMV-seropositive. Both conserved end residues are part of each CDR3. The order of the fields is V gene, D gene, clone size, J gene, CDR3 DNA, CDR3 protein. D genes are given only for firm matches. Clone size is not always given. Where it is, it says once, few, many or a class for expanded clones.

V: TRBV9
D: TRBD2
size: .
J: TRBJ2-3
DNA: TGTGCCAGCAGCATTTGGGACTACACAGATACGCAGTATTTT
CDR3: CASSIWDYTDTQYF

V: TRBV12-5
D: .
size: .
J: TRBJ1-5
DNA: TGTGCTAGTGGCTCAGGGTTCGATCAGCCCCAGCATTTT
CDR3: CASGSGFDQPQHF

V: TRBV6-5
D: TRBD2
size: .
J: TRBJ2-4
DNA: TGTGCCAGCAGTGATAGCGGGAGGGCCCAGTACTTC
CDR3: CASSDSGRAQYF

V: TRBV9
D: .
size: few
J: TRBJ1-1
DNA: TGTGCCAGCAGCGCCAGTCGGGGGAACACTGAAGCTTTCTTT
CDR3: CASSASRGNTEAFF

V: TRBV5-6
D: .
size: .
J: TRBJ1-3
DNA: TGTGCCAGCAGCAACATGCCCTCTGGAAACACCATATATTTT
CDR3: CASSNMPSGNTIYF

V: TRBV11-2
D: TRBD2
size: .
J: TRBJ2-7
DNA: TGTGCCAGCAGCTCCATAGGGGAACGACTAGCGCATTCCTACGAGCAGTACTTC
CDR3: CASSSIGERLAHSYEQYF

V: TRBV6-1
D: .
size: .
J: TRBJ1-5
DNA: TGTGCCAGCATCACAGGGAGCTCTGGCAATCAGCCCCAGCATTTT
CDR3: CASITGSSGNQPQHF

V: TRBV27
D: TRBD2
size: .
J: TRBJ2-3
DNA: TGTGCCAGCAGCCCTCGGGGGGGCTTAACGGATACGCAGTATTTT
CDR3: CASSPRGGLTDTQYF

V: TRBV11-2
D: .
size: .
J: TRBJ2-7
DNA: TGTGCCAGCAGCTCCGCCTTCGCGAGCTCCTACGAGCAGTACTTC
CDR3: CASSSAFASSYEQYF

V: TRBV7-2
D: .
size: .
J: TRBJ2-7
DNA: TGTGCCAGCGCACCCGTAGTCGGCGGGTCCTACGAGCAGTACTTC
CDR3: CASAPVVGGSYEQYF

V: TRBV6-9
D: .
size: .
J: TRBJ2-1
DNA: TGTGCCAGCCAGGGCGAAGAATACTCCTACAATGAGCAGTTCTTC
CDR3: CASQGEEYSYNEQFF

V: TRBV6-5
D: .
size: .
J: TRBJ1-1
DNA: TGTGCCAGCAGAGGGCTGACAGAAGATAACACTGAAGCTTTCTTT
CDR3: CASRGLTEDNTEAFF

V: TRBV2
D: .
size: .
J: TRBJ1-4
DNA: TGTGCCAGCAGTGCCCGGGGGACGGGGCCCGGAGGTTCAGAAAAACTGTTTTTT
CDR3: CASSARGTGPGGSEKLFF

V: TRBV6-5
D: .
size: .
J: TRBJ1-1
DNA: TGTGCCAGCAGTCCCACGGACAACGTGGGTGCTTTCTTT
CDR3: CASSPTDNVGAFF

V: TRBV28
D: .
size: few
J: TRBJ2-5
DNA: TGTGCCACCACGTGGCAGGCAGCACAAGAGACCCAGTACTTC
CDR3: CATTWQAAQETQYF

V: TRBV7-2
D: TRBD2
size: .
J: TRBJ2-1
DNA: TGTGCCAGCAGCTTAGAAGCGGGGAATGAGCAGTTCTTC
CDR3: CASSLEAGNEQFF

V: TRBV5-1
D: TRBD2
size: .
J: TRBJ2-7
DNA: TGCGCCAGCAGCTTCTCTAGCGGGAGAACCTACGAGCAGTACTTC
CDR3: CASSFSSGRTYEQYF

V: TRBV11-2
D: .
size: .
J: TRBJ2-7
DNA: TGTGCCAGCAGCTTAAAGGGAGGTAGCGGAAGCTCCTACGAGCAGTACTTC
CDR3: CASSLKGGSGSSYEQYF

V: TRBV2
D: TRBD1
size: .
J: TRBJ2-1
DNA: TGTGCCAGCAGTAGGTCCCGAGACAGGGCCTACAATGAGCAGTTCTTC
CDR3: CASSRSRDRAYNEQFF

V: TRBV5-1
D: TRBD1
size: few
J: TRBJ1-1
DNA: TGCGCCAGCAGCTTGCTTGGGACAGTGAACACTGAAGCTTTCTTT
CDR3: CASSLLGTVNTEAFF